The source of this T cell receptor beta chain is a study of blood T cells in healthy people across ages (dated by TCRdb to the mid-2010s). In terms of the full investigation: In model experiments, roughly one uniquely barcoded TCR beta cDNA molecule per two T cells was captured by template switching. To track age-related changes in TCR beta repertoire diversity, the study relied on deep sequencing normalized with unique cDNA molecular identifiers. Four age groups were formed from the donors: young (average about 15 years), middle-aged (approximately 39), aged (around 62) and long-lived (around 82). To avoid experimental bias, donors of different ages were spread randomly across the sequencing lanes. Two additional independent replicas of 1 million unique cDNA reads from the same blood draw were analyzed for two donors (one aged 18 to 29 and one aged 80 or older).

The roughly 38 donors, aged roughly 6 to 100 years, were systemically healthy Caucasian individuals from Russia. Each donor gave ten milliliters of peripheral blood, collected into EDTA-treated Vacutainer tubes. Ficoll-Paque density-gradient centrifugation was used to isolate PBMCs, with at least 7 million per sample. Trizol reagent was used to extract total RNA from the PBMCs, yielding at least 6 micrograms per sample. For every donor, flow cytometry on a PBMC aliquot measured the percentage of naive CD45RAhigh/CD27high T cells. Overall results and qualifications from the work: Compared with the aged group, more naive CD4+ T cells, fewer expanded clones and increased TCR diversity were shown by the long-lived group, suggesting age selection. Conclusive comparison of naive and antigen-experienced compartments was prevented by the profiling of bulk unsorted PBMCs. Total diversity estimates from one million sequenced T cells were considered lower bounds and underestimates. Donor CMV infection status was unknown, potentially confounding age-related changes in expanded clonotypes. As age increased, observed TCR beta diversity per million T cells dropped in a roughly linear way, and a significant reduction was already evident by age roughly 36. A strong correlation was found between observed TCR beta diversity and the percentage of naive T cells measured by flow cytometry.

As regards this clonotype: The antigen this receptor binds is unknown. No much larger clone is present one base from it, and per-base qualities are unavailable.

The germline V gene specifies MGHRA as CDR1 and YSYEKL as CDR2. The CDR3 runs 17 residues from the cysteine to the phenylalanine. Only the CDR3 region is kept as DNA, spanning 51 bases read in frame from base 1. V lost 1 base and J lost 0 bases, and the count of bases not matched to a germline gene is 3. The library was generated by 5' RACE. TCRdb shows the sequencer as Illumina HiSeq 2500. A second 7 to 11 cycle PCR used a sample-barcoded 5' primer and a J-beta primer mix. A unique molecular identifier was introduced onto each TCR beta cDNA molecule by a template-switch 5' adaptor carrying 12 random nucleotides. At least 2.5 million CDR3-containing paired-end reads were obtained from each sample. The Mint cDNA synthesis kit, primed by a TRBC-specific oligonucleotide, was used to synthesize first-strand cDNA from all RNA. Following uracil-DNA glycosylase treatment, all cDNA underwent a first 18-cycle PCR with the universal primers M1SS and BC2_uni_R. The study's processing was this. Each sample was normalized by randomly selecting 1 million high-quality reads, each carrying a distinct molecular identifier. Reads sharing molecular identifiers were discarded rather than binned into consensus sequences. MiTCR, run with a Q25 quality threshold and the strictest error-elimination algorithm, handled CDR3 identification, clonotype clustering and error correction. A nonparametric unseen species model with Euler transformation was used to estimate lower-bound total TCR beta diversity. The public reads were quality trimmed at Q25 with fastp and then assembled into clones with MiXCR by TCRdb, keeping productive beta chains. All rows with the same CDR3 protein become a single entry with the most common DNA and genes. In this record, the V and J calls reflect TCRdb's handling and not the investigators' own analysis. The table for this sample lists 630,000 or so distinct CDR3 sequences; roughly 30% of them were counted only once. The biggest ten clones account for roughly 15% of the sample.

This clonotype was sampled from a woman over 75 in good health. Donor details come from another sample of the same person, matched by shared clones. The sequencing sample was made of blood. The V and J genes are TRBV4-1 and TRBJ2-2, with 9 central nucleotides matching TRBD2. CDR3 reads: CASSQAGGGANTGELFF. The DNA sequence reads TGCGCCAGCAGCCAAGCAGGCGGGGGGGCGAACACCGGGGAGCTGTTTTTT.